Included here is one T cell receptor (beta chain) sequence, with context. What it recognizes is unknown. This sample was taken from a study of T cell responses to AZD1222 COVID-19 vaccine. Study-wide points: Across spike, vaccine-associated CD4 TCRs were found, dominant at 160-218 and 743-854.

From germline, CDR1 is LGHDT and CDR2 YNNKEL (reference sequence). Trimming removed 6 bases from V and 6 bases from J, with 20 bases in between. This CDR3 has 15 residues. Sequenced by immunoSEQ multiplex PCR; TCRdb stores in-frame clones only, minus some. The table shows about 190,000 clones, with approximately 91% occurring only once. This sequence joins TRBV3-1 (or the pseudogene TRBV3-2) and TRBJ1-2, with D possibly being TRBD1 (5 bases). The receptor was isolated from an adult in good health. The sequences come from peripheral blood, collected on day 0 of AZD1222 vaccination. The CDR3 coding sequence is TGTGCCAGCAGGGGGTTCGGGGGGATGGGCCATGGCTACACCTTC. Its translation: CASRGFGGMGHGYTF.